The next 22 T cell receptor beta chains were all read from a single sample in a study of blood T cell repertoires in COVID-19. The data were produced by immunoSEQ multiplex PCR, yet TCRdb's version contains in-frame clones alone and is incomplete. This table has 130,000 or so clones, about 86% appearing once. The material sequenced was peripheral blood. These receptor sequences come from a woman aged 55-70 years with acute or convalescent COVID-19.

In this sample, this clone turned up many times. V gene TRBV6-5 combines with J gene TRBJ1-2; tentatively, D is TRBD1 (6 bases). The CDR3 is 14 amino acids. Germline V CDR1 and CDR2: MNHEY, SVGAGI. Trimming took 0 bases from V and 4 from J, leaving 9 bases between them. The CDR3 protein is CASSYSIGGYGYTF. The CDR3 DNA is TGTGCCAGCAGTTACTCGATAGGGGGCTATGGCTACACCTTC.

The V and J genes are TRBV7-9 and TRBJ2-1; maybe TRBD1 (5 bases). V lost 6 bases, J lost 3 bases, and 15 bases lay in between. CDR1 is SEHNR, CDR2 FQNEAQ, per germline (reference sequence). The CDR3 has 15 residues. The CDR3 here is CASSPRQSLYNEQFF. The CDR3 nucleotides read TGTGCCAGCAGTCCAAGACAGTCCCTCTACAATGAGCAGTTCTTC.

The chain couples TRBV24-1 to TRBJ2-3, with D perhaps matching TRBD1 (6 bases). V lost 3 bases to trimming and J lost 0 bases, with 12 bases between them. Germline V gene data show CDR1 as KGHDR and CDR2 as SFDVKD. CDR3 size: 16 residues. Here the CDR3 reads CATSDRQDPSTDTQYF. CDR3 DNA sequence: TGTGCCACCAGTGATCGACAGGACCCCAGCACAGATACGCAGTATTTT.

The chain recombines TRBV7-9 with TRBJ1-2; 8 nucleotides agree with TRBD1. CDR1 SEHNR and CDR2 FQNEAQ come from the germline V gene (reference sequence). This CDR3 comprises 13 residues. V shed 4 bases, J shed 7 bases, and the junction held 5 bases outside the gene matches. The CDR3 reads CASSYGQGLGYTF. The DNA of the CDR3 is TGTGCCAGCAGCTATGGACAGGGCCTTGGCTACACCTTC.

This clone was observed a few times. The chain has TRBV10-1 and TRBJ1-1; 8 nucleotides align to TRBD1. Germline CDR1 is WNHNN and CDR2 is SYGVQD (reference sequence). V was clipped by 1 base and J by 5 bases; unmatched bases: 6. This CDR3 has 15 residues. CDR3 DNA sequence: TGCGCCAGCAGTGAGTTTGGACAGGGAAGGACTGAAGCTTTCTTT. Residues: CASSEFGQGRTEAFF.

The chain links TRBV18 to TRBJ1-4; D may be TRBD1 (5 bases). This CDR3 spans 15 amino acids. Trimming removed 5 bases from V and 10 bases from J, with 20 bases in between. Per germline, CDR1 KGHSH and CDR2 LQKENI. CDR3 residues: CASSALQAPSGKLFF. The CDR3 region has the DNA TGTGCCAGCTCAGCGTTACAGGCTCCCTCGGGAAAACTGTTTTTT.

On this clone itself: The same CDR3 is also encoded by other DNA sequences in this sample. The chain employs TRBV28 and TRBJ1-2, with 7 bases that match TRBD1. The CDR3 contains 13 residues. The J segment lost 5 bases and the V segment lost 4 bases, leaving 4 bases of the junction unmatched. Germline V lookup: CDR1 MDHEN, CDR2 SYDVKM. DNA for the CDR3: TGTGCCAGCAGTTCACCGGGACAGTATGGCTACACCTTC. Its protein is CASSSPGQYGYTF.

This clone was observed once. V usage is TRBV6-6 and J usage is TRBJ2-5; D is perhaps TRBD1 (6 bases). V dropped 6 bases and J dropped 0 bases, with 14 bases sitting between them. CDR1 and CDR2 (germline): MNHNY, SVGAGI (reference sequence). The CDR3 runs 15 residues. CDR3 sequence reads: CASRQRQAYQETQYF. For the CDR3, the DNA is TGTGCCAGCAGACAACGACAGGCCTACCAAGAGACCCAGTACTTC.

The chain joins TRBV6-5 to TRBJ1-4, with D possibly TRBD1 on 5 matching bases. Germline V gene data show CDR1 as MNHEY and CDR2 as SVGAGI. The CDR3 length is 15 residues. The V and J ends lost 2 bases and 4 bases respectively, with 11 bases between them. For the CDR3, the DNA is TGTGCCAGCAGTTACGGCCGGGGACTTAATGAAAAACTGTTTTTT. Translation: CASSYGRGLNEKLFF.

J is TRBJ2-7 and V is TRBV5-4; 7 bases are shared with TRBD1. The CDR3 runs 15 residues. J gave up 3 bases and V 0 bases, and 6 bases lay outside the gene matches. The germline CDR1 and CDR2 sequences are SGHNT and YYREEE (reference sequence). CDR3 bases: TGTGCCAGCAGCTTGGGGGGGACAGACCTCTACGAGCAGTACTTC. It encodes CASSLGGTDLYEQYF.

This clone was observed a single time. The rearrangement joins TRBV10-3 to TRBJ2-1; 9 nucleotides line up with TRBD2. There are 15 residues in the CDR3. CDR1 and CDR2 from the germline V gene are ENHRY and SYGVKD. V shed 2 bases, J shed 7 bases, and the junction held 6 bases outside the gene matches. The CDR3 is CAISEVLAGPNEQFF. CDR3 nucleotide sequence: TGTGCCATCAGTGAGGTGCTAGCGGGGCCGAATGAGCAGTTCTTC.

This clone appeared many times. Here the CDR3 DNA reads TGCGCCAGCAGTGAAACCGGACAGGGGGCTTATGGCTACACCTTC. Translating it yields CASSETGQGAYGYTF. The genes are TRBV10-2 and TRBJ1-2; TRBD1 aligns across 11 bases. The germline V gene encodes CDR1 WSHSY and CDR2 SAAADI. The CDR3 extends over 15 amino acids. V lost 3 bases to trimming and J lost 5 bases; unmatched junction nucleotides: 5.

This chain connects TRBV5-1 to TRBJ1-1; TRBD1 might be the D (5 bases). The CDR3 sequence is 13 residues long. The V gene's germline CDR1 is SGHRS and CDR2 YFSETQ. The ends were cut back, 0 bases at V and 5 bases at J, with 8 bases in the middle. CDR3 in amino acids: CASSLARETEAFF. As DNA, the CDR3 is TGCGCCAGCAGCTTGGCCAGGGAAACTGAAGCTTTCTTT.

This chain uses TRBV11-3 with TRBJ2-7; tentative D call: TRBD2 (5 bases). The V gene lost 5 bases and the J gene lost 4 bases, with 12 bases spanning the gap. The germline gives CDR1 SGHNT, CDR2 YENEEA. The CDR3 contains 13 residues. As DNA, the CDR3 is TGTGCCAGCAGCCGGACGAGGGAATACGAGCAGTACTTC. Its translation is CASSRTREYEQYF.

CDR3 region: CASSLSNRDNEKLFF. The DNA of the CDR3 is TGTGCCAGCAGTTTATCGAACAGAGATAATGAAAAACTGTTTTTT. The J gene is TRBJ1-4, the V gene TRBV27; no clear D. Trimming cost V 0 bases and J 4 bases, with 9 bases left between them. The CDR3 totals 15 residues. Germline CDR1 is MNHEY and CDR2 is SMNVEV (reference sequence).

The chain has TRBV4-1 and TRBJ2-1; D might be TRBD1 (5 bases). Germline lookup yields CDR1 MGHRA and CDR2 YSYEKL. V dropped 1 base and J dropped 4 bases, with 8 bases sitting between them. CDR3 length equals 14 residues. CDR3 sequence (DNA): TGCGCCAGCAGCCAAGGCCAGGGTTACAATGAGCAGTTCTTC. This codes for CASSQGQGYNEQFF.

The rearrangement uses TRBV11-3 and TRBJ2-7; 7 bases are shared with TRBD1. The CDR3 runs to 16 residues. The trim removed 0 bases at V and 2 bases at J, leaving 7 bases unmatched. Germline CDR1 and CDR2: SGHNT and YENEEA. The CDR3 DNA follows: TGTGCCAGCAGCTTAGATATAAGGGGGCGCCCCTACGAGCAGTACTTC. Translating gives CASSLDIRGRPYEQYF.

The chain combines TRBV28 with TRBJ1-1, with D unresolved. V shed 1 base and J shed 6 bases, with 6 bases lying between them. The CDR3 consists of 12 residues. From germline, CDR1 is MDHEN and CDR2 SYDVKM. CDR3 sequence (DNA): TGTGCCAGCAGTTTATCGGTAGCTGAAGCTTTCTTT. It codes for CASSLSVAEAFF.

This sequence joins TRBV2 and TRBJ2-7; D is undetermined. Germline values: CDR1 SNHLY, CDR2 FYNNEI. The V end lost 3 bases, the J end lost 2 bases, and 11 bases lay between the germline ends. CDR3 size: 14 residues. This chain's CDR3 is CASSEQIMPYEQYF. The CDR3 coding sequence is TGTGCCAGCAGTGAGCAGATAATGCCCTACGAGCAGTACTTC.

The gene calls are TRBV29-1 and TRBJ2-3; D possibly corresponds to TRBD2 (5 bases). Trimming cost V 3 bases and J 8 bases, with 18 bases left between them. Germline V gene lookup returns CDR1 SQVTM and CDR2 ANQGSEA. The CDR3 runs 14 residues. CDR3 nucleotide sequence: TGCAGCGTTGACGGTATCCGGCGAGAGGGTACGCAGTATTTT. This encodes CSVDGIRREGTQYF.

This sequence joins TRBV28 and TRBJ1-5; the match to TRBD1 covers 8 bases. CDR3 length: 16 amino acids. Trimming took 3 bases from V and 7 from J; bases not matched to a gene: 11. The germline V gene has CDR1 MDHEN and CDR2 SYDVKM. The chain's CDR3 is CASSLTLTGGGQPQHF. In nucleotides, the CDR3 is TGTGCCAGCAGTTTGACCCTTACAGGGGGAGGACAGCCCCAGCATTTT.

For the CDR3, the DNA is TGTGCCAGCAGCTTGGGGGGCCCTTACAATGAGCAGTTCTTC. Translated, it gives CASSLGGPYNEQFF. The chain combines TRBV5-8 with TRBJ2-1, with a tentative D call TRBD1 (5 bases). Germline-derived CDR1 and CDR2 are SGHTS and YDEGEE. Between the trimmed V and J ends, which lost 0 bases and 4 bases, there was a span of 8 bases. The CDR3 has 14 residues.